The next 31 T cell receptor beta chains were all read from a single sample in a study of early T cells in non-severe SARS-CoV-2 infection. TCRdb called the 5' RACE reads again in MiXCR, with one record for every CDR3 protein. There are 35,000 to 40,000 distinct CDR3 sequences in the sample; around 5% occur only once, and roughly 29% lies in the top ten. Sequenced material: whole blood. These receptors were taken from an adult who was a healthcare worker with PCR-confirmed SARS-CoV-2 infection or an uninfected control (not recorded which).

A few counts support this clonotype. V is TRBV7-6 and J is TRBJ2-2, with 8 bases lining up with TRBD1. Germline CDR1 SGHVS, CDR2 FNYEAQ. V trimming: 2 bases; J trimming: 2 bases; junction bases outside the gene matches: 10. The CDR3 sequence is 18 residues long. CDR3 nucleotide sequence: TGTGCCAGCAGCTTACGGTCGAGCAGGGGGCGAAACACCGGGGAGCTGTTTTTT. As protein: CASSLRSSRGRNTGELFF.

This clonotype was detected ten times or more. The V call is TRBV7-2, the J call TRBJ2-3; D is possibly TRBD1 or TRBD2 (5 bases each). The germline V gene encodes CDR1 SGHTA and CDR2 FQGNSA. The CDR3 runs 14 residues. Trimming took off 2 bases at V and 9 bases at J, with 15 bases between the two ends. The DNA of the CDR3 is TGTGCCAGCAGCTTAACGGGGCTGGCGGAAACGCAGTATTTT. It yields the protein CASSLTGLAETQYF.

This clonotype was observed a handful of times. This chain joins TRBV12-3 or TRBV12-4 and TRBJ2-7; D call uncertain. The ends were cut back, 11 bases at V and 7 bases at J, with 21 bases in the middle. This CDR3 comprises 13 residues. The CDR3 is CAVSMAALGEQYF. CDR3 in DNA: TGTGCCGTCAGTATGGCAGCTTTAGGGGAGCAGTACTTC.

This clonotype showed up many times. The chain has TRBV11-1 and TRBJ2-5, with a possible D match to TRBD1 (6 bases). Germline assignment: CDR1 SGHAT and CDR2 FQDESV (reference sequence). The CDR3 is 16 residues long. With 4 bases removed from V and 3 bases from J, the gap between germline ends came to 18 bases. This chain's CDR3 is CASSSGLRTEKETQYF. CDR3 bases: TGTGCCAGCAGCTCCGGGCTTCGGACAGAGAAAGAGACCCAGTACTTC.

This clonotype was seen many times. The V call is TRBV25-1, the J call TRBJ2-5; possibly TRBD1 or TRBD2 for D (5 bases each). Germline values: CDR1 MGHDK, CDR2 SYGVNS. Trimming shortened V by 6 bases and J by 1 base, and 9 bases separated the two germline ends. The CDR3 is made up of 13 amino acids. CDR3 loop: CASSFGTQETQYF. For the CDR3, the DNA is TGTGCCAGCAGCTTCGGGACCCAAGAGACCCAGTACTTC.

The sample holds many counts of this clonotype. For the CDR3, the DNA is TGTGCCAGCAGTTCCGGGGGGGCCGGAGAGACCCAGTACTTC. As protein: CASSSGGAGETQYF. The chain joins TRBV6-2 or TRBV6-3 to TRBJ2-5; 8 bases are a match to TRBD2. CDR3 length equals 14 residues. Germline CDR1 reads MNHEY; CDR2 reads SVGEGT. V lost 4 bases, J lost 4 bases, and 5 bases stayed unmatched.

There are many counts of this clonotype. This rearrangement joins TRBV11-1 to TRBJ2-1; D gene ambiguous. V lost 4 bases, J lost 6 bases, and 13 bases lay in between. From germline, CDR1 is SGHAT and CDR2 FQDESV (reference sequence). The CDR3 loop spans 14 amino acids. CDR3 DNA sequence: TGTGCCAGCAGCTCCGGTCGGACGGTCAATGAGCAGTTCTTC. Its protein product is CASSSGRTVNEQFF.

This clonotype was observed at least ten times. The V gene is TRBV6-2 or TRBV6-3, the J gene TRBJ2-3; a weak D match, TRBD2 (6 bases). Germline CDR1 is MNHEY and CDR2 is SVGEGT. The CDR3 spans 14 residues. Trimming left V 2 bases short and J 4 bases short, with 10 bases between. CDR3 nucleotides: TGTGCCAGCAGTTACACGGGACTGCCAGATACGCAGTATTTT. Its protein is CASSYTGLPDTQYF.

The chain recombines TRBV11-2 with TRBJ2-5, with 7 positions matching TRBD2. Germline values: CDR1 SGHAT, CDR2 FQNNGV. The V gene end was trimmed by 5 bases and the J gene end by 9 bases; junction bases not matched to a gene: 9. The CDR3 runs to 13 residues. The DNA of the CDR3 is TGTGCCAGCAGCCTTACGAGGGCGGGAGCCCAGTACTTC. Protein: CASSLTRAGAQYF.

This clonotype was seen many times. The chain joins TRBV12-3 or TRBV12-4 to TRBJ2-3; no firm D call. The CDR3 has 14 residues. The V and J ends lost 5 bases and 1 base respectively, with 10 bases between them. CDR3 residues: CASSIQGGTDTQYF. The DNA for the CDR3 is TGTGCCAGCAGTATCCAAGGCGGCACAGATACGCAGTATTTT.

This clonotype has only a few counts. V is TRBV28 and J is TRBJ2-7, with 14 positions matching TRBD2. The V gene's germline CDR1 is MDHEN and CDR2 SYDVKM. CDR3 length: 14 residues. V dropped 6 bases and J dropped 4; count of bases not matched to a gene: 2. As DNA, the CDR3 is TGTGCCAGCAGGACTAGCGGGAGGGCGTACGAGCAGTACTTC. Translating gives CASRTSGRAYEQYF.

This clonotype showed up just a few times. The chain recombines TRBV30 with TRBJ2-7; TRBD2 aligns across 9 bases. The CDR3 is made up of 16 amino acids. The germline V gene encodes CDR1 GTSNPN and CDR2 SVGIG (reference sequence). Trimming took 0 bases from V and 0 from J; bases not matched to a gene: 6. CDR3 bases: TGTGCCTGGAGTGTATCTAGGACTAGCGACTCCTACGAGCAGTACTTC. It codes for CAWSVSRTSDSYEQYF.

There are many counts of this clonotype. The chain uses TRBV7-6 and TRBJ1-5; D unresolved. Trimming took 1 base from V and 3 from J, leaving 4 bases between them. This CDR3 spans 13 amino acids. Germline V gives CDR1 SGHVS, CDR2 FNYEAQ. CDR3 in DNA: TGTGCCAGCAGCTTAGGCTTCAATCAGCCCCAGCATTTT. This translates into CASSLGFNQPQHF.

This clonotype was seen more than once but under ten times. V usage is TRBV5-1 and J usage is TRBJ2-1; TRBD2 aligns across 11 bases. Germline V gives CDR1 SGHRS, CDR2 YFSETQ. V lost 3 bases to trimming and J lost 4 bases; unmatched junction nucleotides: 9. The CDR3 runs to 17 residues. CDR3 DNA sequence: TGCGCCAGCAGCTGGGCCACTAGCGGGAGATCGTACAATGAGCAGTTCTTC. It encodes CASSWATSGRSYNEQFF.

This clonotype was recorded at least ten times. The chain couples TRBV27 to TRBJ1-5, with D maybe TRBD1 (6 bases). The V and J ends lost 6 bases and 7 bases respectively, with 19 bases between them. CDR1 MNHEY and CDR2 SMNVEV come from the germline V gene (reference sequence). The CDR3 runs to 15 residues. The CDR3 is CASSPSRGLWQPQHF. The CDR3 DNA sequence: TGTGCCAGCAGCCCCTCCAGGGGACTTTGGCAGCCCCAGCATTTT.

This clonotype was seen ten or more times. The chain links TRBV18 to TRBJ1-1; D ambiguous. This CDR3 contains 16 residues. Trimming removed 0 bases from V and 3 bases from J, with 14 bases in between. CDR1 and CDR2 (germline): KGHSH, LQKENI. As DNA, the CDR3 is TGTGCCAGCTCACCACCGAATGGCGGGCTACACACTGAAGCTTTCTTT. It codes for CASSPPNGGLHTEAFF.

This clonotype was counted at least ten times. The J gene is TRBJ1-1, the V gene TRBV25-1; 8 bases align to TRBD1. Trimming cost V 5 bases and J 6 bases; bases outside gene matches: 2. The CDR3 covers 12 residues. Germline V gives CDR1 MGHDK, CDR2 SYGVNS. In nucleotides, the CDR3 is TGTGCCAGCAGTCAGGGGGCGGCTGAAGCTTTCTTT. Translating gives CASSQGAAEAFF.

This clonotype has more than one count but fewer than ten. The chain employs TRBV3-1 and TRBJ1-1; D is possibly TRBD1 (5 bases). Trimming removed 1 base from V and 7 bases from J, with 7 bases in between. Germline lookup yields CDR1 LGHDT and CDR2 YNNKEL (reference sequence). This CDR3 has 12 amino acids. The CDR3 region is CASSQGRGEAFF. In nucleotides, the CDR3 is TGTGCCAGCAGCCAAGGTAGGGGTGAAGCTTTCTTT.

Only a few counts were recorded for this clonotype. The CDR3 bases are TGTGCCAGCAGTTTGACTAGCGGGAGTTTGGGGGCGACCCAGTACTTC. Translation gives CASSLTSGSLGATQYF. The V and J genes are TRBV28 and TRBJ2-5; TRBD2 matches 12 bases. Germline CDR1 reads MDHEN; CDR2 reads SYDVKM. After removal of 3 bases from V and 7 bases from J, the junction contained 9 bases not matched to a gene. The CDR3 is made up of 16 amino acids.

This clonotype was seen a few times. At one of its ends the junction is not consistent with the germline gene, which may arise from a read error. CDR3: CASSPRQVGEQYF. The CDR3 nucleotides are TGTGCCAGCTCTCCACGACAGGTCGGCGAGCAGTACTTC. This chain uses TRBV18 with TRBJ2-7; possibly TRBD1 for D (6 bases). CDR3 length equals 13 residues. CDR1 KGHSH and CDR2 LQKENI come from the germline V gene.

This chain joins TRBV7-2 and TRBJ1-5; no definite D call. Trimming removed 5 bases from V and 7 bases from J, with 12 bases in between. CDR3 length: 13 amino acids. CDR1 is SGHTA and CDR2 is FQGNSA in the germline V gene. The CDR3 region has the DNA TGTGCCAGCAGCCCGGAGTCTGGGCAGCCCCAGCATTTT. Amino acid sequence: CASSPESGQPQHF.

There are many counts of this clonotype. The chain employs TRBV6-5 and TRBJ2-7; TRBD1 is a possible D gene (6 bases). Per germline, CDR1 MNHEY and CDR2 SVGAGI. The V and J ends lost 5 bases and 3 bases respectively, with 11 bases between them. CDR3 size: 13 residues. The CDR3 sequence is CASSDNRDYEQYF. The CDR3 region has the DNA TGTGCCAGCAGTGATAACAGGGACTACGAGCAGTACTTC.

This clonotype has only a few counts. The chain couples TRBV9 to TRBJ2-3, with D hard to call. CDR1 and CDR2 (germline): SGDLS, YYNGEE. Trimming cost V 0 bases and J 2 bases, with 7 bases left between them. CDR3 length equals 14 residues. CDR3 bases: TGTGCCAGCAGCGTAGTGTCACACACAGATACGCAGTATTTT. Amino acid sequence: CASSVVSHTDTQYF.

This clonotype was seen repeatedly, ten times or more. The CDR3 DNA sequence: TGCAGTGCTGTGACCGGGACAAACTCAGATACGCAGTATTTT. Translated, it gives CSAVTGTNSDTQYF. The chain uses TRBV20-1 and TRBJ2-3, with D perhaps matching TRBD1 (6 bases). Looked up from germline, CDR1 is DFQATT and CDR2 is SNEGSKA (reference sequence). CDR3 length equals 14 residues. Trimming removed 5 bases from V and 4 bases from J, with 16 bases in between.

There are many counts of this clonotype. The chain combines TRBV11-2 with TRBJ2-6; D is unresolved. CDR3 length: 16 amino acids. In germline, CDR1 is SGHAT, CDR2 FQNNGV. Trimming took 3 bases from V and 2 from J, leaving 11 bases between them. The CDR3 loop is CASSFPSTTGANVLTF. The CDR3 nucleotides are TGTGCCAGCAGCTTCCCAAGTACAACTGGGGCCAACGTCCTGACTTTC.

Many counts were recorded for this clonotype. The gene calls are TRBV11-2 and TRBJ2-1; 7 nucleotides align to TRBD2. Germline V gene sequence: CDR1 SGHAT, CDR2 FQNNGV. The CDR3 totals 17 residues. J was trimmed by 2 bases and V by 1 base; bases with no gene match: 8. This CDR3 is CASSLALPAGPYNEQFF. CDR3 nucleotides: TGTGCCAGCAGCTTAGCCCTCCCAGCGGGGCCCTACAATGAGCAGTTCTTC.

J is TRBJ1-2 and V is TRBV10-3; D is undetermined. Germline CDR1 reads ENHRY; CDR2 reads SYGVKD. There are 13 residues in the CDR3. V was clipped by 3 bases and J by 4 bases, with 9 bases between them. CDR3 sequence (DNA): TGTGCCATCAGTGAAAACAGACTCTATGGCTACACCTTC. This gives the protein CAISENRLYGYTF.

This clonotype came up a few times. This chain joins TRBV20-1 and TRBJ2-3, with 8 bases lining up with TRBD2. The CDR3 loop spans 17 amino acids. Germline CDR1 and CDR2: DFQATT and SNEGSKA (reference sequence). Trimming took 5 bases from V and 4 from J; bases not matched to a gene: 17. The chain's CDR3 is CSAGLGTRTIFADTQYF. CDR3 sequence (DNA): TGCAGTGCTGGGCTCGGGACTAGAACTATCTTTGCAGATACGCAGTATTTT.

The sample holds many counts of this clonotype. The V call is TRBV27, the J call TRBJ2-7, with 9 bases that match TRBD1. The CDR3 runs 14 residues. Germline lookup yields CDR1 MNHEY and CDR2 SMNVEV (reference sequence). Losses at the gene ends were 5 bases for V and 3 bases for J; bases not matched to a gene: 5. In DNA form, the CDR3 reads TGTGCCAGCAGTACACAGGGGGCGGTCTACGAGCAGTACTTC. Residues: CASSTQGAVYEQYF.

V and J are TRBV30 and TRBJ1-1; 9 positions match TRBD1. This CDR3 region has 13 residues. Trimming at V came to 7 bases and at J to 3 bases, leaving 6 bases not matched to a gene. Germline CDR1 GTSNPN, CDR2 SVGIG (reference sequence). In DNA form, the CDR3 reads TGTGCCTACCGGGACAGGGTCGACACTGAAGCTTTCTTT. The encoded protein is CAYRDRVDTEAFF.

This clonotype was counted at least ten times. CDR3 bases: TGTGCCAGCAGCCGGGGGGCAGGGCCTGAAGCTTTCTTT. Its protein is CASSRGAGPEAFF. The gene calls are TRBV14 and TRBJ1-1, with D perhaps TRBD1 (6 bases). CDR1 is SGHDN, CDR2 FVKESK, per germline. V was shortened by 4 bases and J by 6 bases, with 12 bases between the two germline ends. This CDR3 spans 13 amino acids.